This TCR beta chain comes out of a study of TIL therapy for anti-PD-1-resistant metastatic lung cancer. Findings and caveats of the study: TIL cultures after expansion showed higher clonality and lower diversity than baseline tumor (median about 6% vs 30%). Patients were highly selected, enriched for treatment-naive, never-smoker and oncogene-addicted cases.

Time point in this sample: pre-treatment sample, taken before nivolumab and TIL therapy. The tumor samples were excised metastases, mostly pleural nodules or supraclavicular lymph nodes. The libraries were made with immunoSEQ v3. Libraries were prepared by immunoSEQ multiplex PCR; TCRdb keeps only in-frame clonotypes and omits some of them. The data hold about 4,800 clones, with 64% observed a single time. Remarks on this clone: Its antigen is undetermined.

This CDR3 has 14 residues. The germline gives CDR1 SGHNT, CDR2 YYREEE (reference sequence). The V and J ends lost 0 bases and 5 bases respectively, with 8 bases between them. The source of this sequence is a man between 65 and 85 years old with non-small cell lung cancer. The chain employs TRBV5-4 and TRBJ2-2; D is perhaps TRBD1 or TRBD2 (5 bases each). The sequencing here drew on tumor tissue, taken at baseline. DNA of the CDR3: TGTGCCAGCAGCTTGGCCTGGGGGACCGGGGAGCTGTTTTTT. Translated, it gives CASSLAWGTGELFF. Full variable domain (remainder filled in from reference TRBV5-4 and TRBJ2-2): ETGVTQSPTHLIKTRGQQVTLRCSSQSGHNTVSWYQQALGQGPQFIFQYYREEENGRGNFPPRFSGLQFPNYSSELNVNALELDDSALYLCASSLAWGTGELFFGEGSRLTVL.